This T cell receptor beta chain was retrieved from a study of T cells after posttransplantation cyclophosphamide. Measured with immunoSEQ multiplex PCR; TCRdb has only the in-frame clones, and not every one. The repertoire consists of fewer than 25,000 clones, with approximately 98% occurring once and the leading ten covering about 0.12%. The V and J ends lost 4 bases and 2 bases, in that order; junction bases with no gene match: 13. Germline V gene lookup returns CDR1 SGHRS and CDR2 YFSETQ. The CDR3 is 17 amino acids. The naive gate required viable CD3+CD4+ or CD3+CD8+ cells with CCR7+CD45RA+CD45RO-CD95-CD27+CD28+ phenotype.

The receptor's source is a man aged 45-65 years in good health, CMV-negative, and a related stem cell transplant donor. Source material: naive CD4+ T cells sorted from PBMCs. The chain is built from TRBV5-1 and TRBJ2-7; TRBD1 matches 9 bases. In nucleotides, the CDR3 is TGCGCCAGCAGCCCTTCACCCGGACAGGGGAACGCCTACGAGCAGTACTTC. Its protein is CASSPSPGQGNAYEQYF. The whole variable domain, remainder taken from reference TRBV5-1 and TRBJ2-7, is KAGVTQTPRYLIKTRGQQVTLSCSPISGHRSVSWYQQTPGQGLQFLFEYFSETQRNKGNFPGRFSGRQFSNSRSEMNVSTLELGDSALYLCASSPSPGQGNAYEQYFGPGTRLTVT.